The following is a TCR beta chain sequence with its context. What this receptor recognizes is not known. One base away there is no much larger clone; base qualities are not given. These data originate in a study of T cell clonotyping in hematopoietic cell transplantation (dated by TCRdb to about 2021). Describing the broader study: Pretransplant samples from recipients were collected after cytoreduction. In the study, over a hundred blood samples were gathered from roughly 35 consecutive transplant recipients and their related donors. Recruitment of patients ran from 2015 to early 2017, and follow-up continued until September 2020 or until death. Summary of the overall study and its limitations: The sample size was limited, and because cells were not sorted, the contributions of CD4 and CD8 repertoires could not be separated. Just a small fraction of recipient repertoires overlapped with donor repertoires, and more than 95% appeared de novo at the given depth. A decrease in recipient TCR diversity was observed after transplant, and a progressive increase in pathologically expanded clonotypes was seen from day 30 to day 180. Inverse Simpson Index values from donors and from recipients before transplant predicted broader TCR repertoire diversity after transplant.

For CDR1 and CDR2, the germline V gene (reference sequence) lists MNHNY and SVGAGI. V is reduced by 6 bases and J by 0 bases, leaving a spacing of 10 bases between them. Including cysteine and phenylalanine, the CDR3 has 14 amino acids. The read is trimmed to its CDR3 DNA, 42 bases read in frame from base 1. The time point label, as the study defines it: recipient sample about 28 days before transplant, after cytoreduction. Blood from recipients was drawn about 28 days before transplant and again at days 30, 100 and 180 after transplant. Nuclei Lysis Solution was used to extract genomic DNA from fresh or cryopreserved unfractionated peripheral blood mononuclear cells. The immunoSEQ assay, a bias-controlled multiplex PCR with V- and J-specific primers, was used to amplify TCR beta CDR3 regions from genomic DNA. In a second PCR step, the CDR3 amplicons were tagged with a proprietary barcode plus Illumina adapter sequences. An Illumina MiSeq instrument was used for sequencing of the CDR3 libraries. The published analysis was carried out like this. Export and quality control were done with immunoSEQ Analyzer 3.0, while downstream analyses used R Bioconductor and Immunarch. Only productive rearrangements in the normalized downsampled data set were used to calculate repertoire metrics. In the normalized cohort, clonotypes with more than 5 templates were defined as pathologically expanded. The Inverse Simpson Index was used to measure repertoire diversity. The non-normalized data set was used for CMV-specificity analyses so that all clonotypes could be captured. Held by TCRdb, this immuneACCESS table contains in-frame sequences only and omits some clones. Under half of the omission traces to an unresolved V gene where checked; the cause of the rest is unknown. Clone size and the V and J calls come from that table; the DNA yielded D and trimming. This sample comprises around 26,000 clones, approximately 86% of them detected only once. The ten largest clones add up to around 1.9% of the sample.

This clonotype originated in a man aged 40-49 years with acute myeloid leukemia. Some clones in this sample may be carry-over from other donors' samples. The chain is assembled from TRBV6-6 and TRBJ2-3, with no reliable assignment of the D segment. The sample consisted of peripheral blood mononuclear cells, taken before stem cell transplant. The CDR3 protein: CASRTRSSTDTQYF. The DNA sequence is TGTGCCAGCAGAACACGCAGTAGCACAGATACGCAGTATTTT.